The source of this TCR beta chain is a study of graft-versus-host responses after intestinal transplantation. Remarks on this clone: Its antigen is as yet unknown.

From germline, CDR1 is MDHEN and CDR2 SYDVKM. V gave up 5 bases and J gave up 4 bases, with 14 bases separating them. The CDR3 is 14 residues long. Assay used: immunoSEQ multiplex PCR; TCRdb lists only in-frame clones, some missing. The top ten hold roughly 0.4% of the sample, which has about 70,000 clones, 84% seen once. V is TRBV28 and J is TRBJ1-2; TRBD1 is a possible D gene (6 bases). Sequencing used unstimulated CD4+ T cells sorted from spleen or lymph node cells, obtained before transplant. The TCR originated in a human donor who was the organ donor for an intestinal transplant. The CDR3 sequence: CASSLPGGSYGYTF. In DNA form, the CDR3 reads TGTGCCAGCAGTCTCCCGGGGGGCTCCTATGGCTACACCTTC.